Below, one TCR beta chain is given with its context. The data originate from a study of blood T cell repertoires in COVID-19. Between the trimmed V and J ends, which lost 0 bases and 1 base, there was a span of 9 bases. The CDR3 has 15 amino acids. Germline-derived CDR1 and CDR2 are SGHAT and FQNNGV. Some clones are missing from TCRdb's copy, which holds only in-frame ones; the method was immunoSEQ multiplex PCR. The sample holds about 330,000 clones, about 90% seen once. J is TRBJ2-5 and V is TRBV11-2; TRBD2 might be the D (5 bases). This receptor was obtained from a woman in her thirties who had recovered from COVID-19. Material for sequencing was PBMCs or T cells enriched from blood (not recorded which). The CDR3 reads CASSLDHGIQETQYF. In DNA, the CDR3 is TGTGCCAGCAGCTTAGATCACGGGATCCAAGAGACCCAGTACTTC.